The entry that follows covers one T cell receptor beta chain sequence. As yet, its antigen is unknown. This record comes from a study of cytomegalovirus exposure and HLA in healthy donors. Libraries were prepared by immunoSEQ multiplex PCR; TCRdb keeps only in-frame clonotypes and omits some of them. The sample includes approximately 210,000 clones, 86% of them seen just once. Study outcomes and limitations: In vitro data verified three CMV-associated chains as specific for CMV antigens. Cytomegalovirus status was reportedly diagnosed by the classifier with high sensitivity and specificity. There were 150 to 200 TCR beta chains listed as cytomegalovirus-associated.

V was cut by 5 bases and J by 0 bases, with 10 bases left in between. The CDR3 has 14 residues. Looked up from germline, CDR1 is SEHNR and CDR2 is FQNEAQ (reference sequence). This chain connects TRBV7-9 to TRBJ1-1; TRBD1 might be the D (5 bases). This sequence originates from a woman younger than 30 in good health and CMV-seronegative. Sequenced sample: PBMCs. The CDR3 DNA follows: TGTGCCAGCAGCGTAGAACAGGTGAACACTGAAGCTTTCTTT. It specifies CASSVEQVNTEAFF.